This is a list of T cell receptor beta chains from one sample in a study of blood T cell repertoires in COVID-19. Sequencing used immunoSEQ multiplex PCR; TCRdb keeps in-frame clones, though not all of them. In the table there are approximately 140,000 clones, around 83% of which are singletons. The sequenced sample was peripheral blood. The receptor set was obtained from a man aged 35 to 55 with active or convalescent COVID-19. Each CDR3 is given with its conserved first and last residue. D genes are given only for firm matches. Some rows mark clone size as missing; the rest say once, few, many or name a class of expanded clone.

V: TRBV6-5
J: TRBJ1-5
size: NA
D: NA
CDR3: CASTQGRGQPQHF
DNA: TGTGCCAGCACTCAAGGCAGAGGTCAGCCCCAGCATTTT

V: TRBV7-6
J: TRBJ2-2
size: NA
D: TRBD1
CDR3: CASSLQGAGTGELFF
DNA: TGTGCCAGCAGCTTACAGGGGGCTGGGACCGGGGAGCTGTTTTTT

V: TRBV24-1
J: TRBJ2-1
size: NA
D: TRBD2
CDR3: CATSSGNVYNEQFF
DNA: TGTGCCACCTCTAGCGGGAATGTCTACAATGAGCAGTTCTTC

V: TRBV29-1
J: TRBJ2-3
size: NA
D: NA
CDR3: CSGGGDTQYF
DNA: TGCAGCGGAGGGGGAGATACGCAGTATTTT

V: TRBV7-9
J: TRBJ2-7
size: NA
D: NA
CDR3: CASSRNRVSEHEQYF
DNA: TGTGCCAGCAGCAGAAACAGGGTTTCGGAACACGAGCAGTACTTC

V: TRBV7-3
J: TRBJ2-7
size: NA
D: TRBD1
CDR3: CASSLTGQGYEQYF
DNA: TGTGCCAGCAGCTTAACGGGACAGGGATACGAGCAGTACTTC

V: TRBV18
J: TRBJ1-2
size: once
D: NA
CDR3: CASSPPSNRAKDYGYTF
DNA: TGTGCCAGCTCACCACCATCGAACAGGGCGAAGGACTATGGCTACACCTTC

V: TRBV10-3
J: TRBJ1-1
size: once
D: NA
CDR3: CAISRTEGTEAFF
DNA: TGTGCCATCAGCCGGACAGAGGGCACTGAAGCTTTCTTT

V: TRBV2
J: TRBJ2-5
size: once
D: NA
CDR3: CASVAGNQETQYF
DNA: TGTGCCAGCGTGGCGGGGAATCAAGAGACCCAGTACTTC

V: TRBV11-2
J: TRBJ1-2
size: once
D: NA
CDR3: CASSSRDASFNYGYTF
DNA: TGTGCCAGCAGCTCGCGGGACGCTTCTTTTAACTATGGCTACACCTTC

V: TRBV5-6
J: TRBJ1-1
size: NA
D: TRBD1
CDR3: CASSSGQGYTEAFF
DNA: TGTGCCAGCAGCTCGGGACAGGGCTACACTGAAGCTTTCTTT

V: TRBV6-2/TRBV6-3
J: TRBJ1-2
size: NA
D: NA
CDR3: CASSWGPGEGYTF
DNA: TGTGCCAGCAGTTGGGGTCCAGGGGAAGGCTACACCTTC

V: TRBV3-1/TRBV3-2
J: TRBJ1-1
size: NA
D: NA
CDR3: CASSQESEAFF
DNA: TGTGCCAGCAGCCAAGAGAGTGAAGCTTTCTTT

V: TRBV18
J: TRBJ2-7
size: NA
D: NA
CDR3: CASSPVEGFDEQYF
DNA: TGTGCCAGCTCACCGGTTGAGGGATTCGACGAGCAGTACTTC

V: TRBV11-3
J: TRBJ2-3
size: once
D: NA
CDR3: CASSLHGGKADTQYF
DNA: TGTGCCAGCAGCCTCCACGGGGGTAAGGCAGATACGCAGTATTTT

V: TRBV4-2
J: TRBJ2-3
size: once
D: NA
CDR3: CASSQDKQGLRVPDTQYF
DNA: TGTGCCAGCAGCCAAGATAAGCAGGGTTTAAGGGTCCCAGATACGCAGTATTTT

V: TRBV4-2
J: TRBJ1-2
size: NA
D: TRBD1
CDR3: CASSQATGENYGYTF
DNA: TGTGCCAGCAGCCAAGCGACAGGGGAAAACTATGGCTACACCTTC

V: TRBV3-1/TRBV3-2
J: TRBJ2-1
size: NA
D: TRBD2
CDR3: CASRLSGGAHEQFF
DNA: TGTGCCAGCAGACTAAGCGGGGGGGCCCATGAGCAGTTCTTC

V: TRBV19
J: TRBJ2-2
size: NA
D: TRBD2
CDR3: CASSQTSANTGELFF
DNA: TGTGCCAGTAGTCAGACTAGCGCGAACACCGGGGAGCTGTTTTTT

V: TRBV7-2
J: TRBJ2-7
size: NA
D: TRBD1
CDR3: CASSRPLSDRASYEQYF
DNA: TGTGCCAGCAGCCGCCCTCTAAGCGACAGGGCCTCCTACGAGCAGTACTTC

V: TRBV6-5
J: TRBJ1-2
size: NA
D: TRBD1
CDR3: CASRWDSTEGYGYTF
DNA: TGTGCCAGCAGATGGGACAGTACGGAAGGCTATGGCTACACCTTC

V: TRBV7-2
J: TRBJ1-1
size: NA
D: NA
CDR3: CASSSQANTEAFF
DNA: TGTGCCAGCAGCTCCCAGGCGAACACTGAAGCTTTCTTT

V: TRBV10-2
J: TRBJ1-6
size: NA
D: NA
CDR3: CASSDPGNYSPLHF
DNA: TGCGCCAGCAGTGACCCAGGGAACTATTCACCCCTCCACTTT